One sample yielded the 20 T cell receptor beta chains listed below, sequenced in a study of blood T cell repertoires in COVID-19 (TCRdb year 2020). Library prep was done by the immunoSEQ multiplex PCR assay. In its TCRdb copy, this immuneACCESS table keeps in-frame sequences only and misses some clones. Where compared with another copy, unresolved V genes explain less than half of these, and the others have no known cause. Within this sample are approximately 100,000 clones, with around 91% of them counted one time only. 32% of the sample is in the top ten clones. The sequencing input was peripheral blood. These TCRs come from a woman of 80 years or more with acute or convalescent COVID-19.

This clone turned up a few times. The rearrangement uses TRBV30 and TRBJ1-2; the D gene is possibly TRBD1 (6 bases). Germline CDR1 reads GTSNPN; CDR2 reads SVGIG (reference sequence). CDR3 size: 15 residues. V was trimmed by 2 bases and J by 5 bases, leaving 18 bases between them. CDR3 bases: TGTGCCTGGAGTATGTCGGCCCAGGGGTCGTATGGCTACACCTTC. Its translation: CAWSMSAQGSYGYTF.

This sequence joins TRBV30 and TRBJ1-6; 8 bases match TRBD1. Germline trimming cut 0 bases from V and 10 bases from J; bases unmatched to any gene: 11. In germline, CDR1 is GTSNPN, CDR2 SVGIG (reference sequence). CDR3 length equals 16 residues. The CDR3 DNA follows: TGTGCCTGGAGTGTCCCTCTCCAGGGGGCAAGATCACCCCTCCACTTT. Translating it yields CAWSVPLQGARSPLHF.

This clone appeared many times. Within the sample, other DNA sequences also encode this same CDR3. The chain is built from TRBV10-3 and TRBJ1-3, with a weak D call TRBD1 (6 bases). Germline loops: CDR1 ENHRY, CDR2 SYGVKD. The CDR3 is 13 amino acids. Between the trimmed V and J ends, which lost 6 bases and 0 bases, there was a span of 6 bases. CDR3 DNA sequence: TGTGCCATCAGGGACAGCTCTGGAAACACCATATATTTT. Protein product: CAIRDSSGNTIYF.

V usage is TRBV2 and J usage is TRBJ2-1; D gene uncertain. This CDR3 is built from 13 residues. CDR1 is SNHLY and CDR2 is FYNNEI in the germline V gene. Trimming took off 2 bases at V and 8 bases at J, with 10 bases between the two ends. The chain's CDR3 is CASSELSIDEQFF. CDR3 nucleotides: TGTGCCAGCAGTGAACTGTCTATTGATGAGCAGTTCTTC.

The gene calls are TRBV18 and TRBJ2-5; TRBD2 matches at 8 bases. In germline, CDR1 is KGHSH, CDR2 LQKENI. J gave up 1 base and V 4 bases, and 8 bases lay outside the gene matches. CDR3 length: 16 residues. The CDR3, as DNA: TGTGCCAGCTCACTAACCGCGACTAGCGCCCAAGAGACCCAGTACTTC. Protein product: CASSLTATSAQETQYF.

The V and J genes are TRBV9 and TRBJ2-7; the match to TRBD1 covers 12 bases. With 1 base clipped from V and 4 bases from J, the junction kept 6 bases outside the gene matches. The CDR3 is 16 residues long. The germline gives CDR1 SGDLS, CDR2 YYNGEE. The CDR3, as DNA: TGTGCCAGCAGCGTAAGAGGGGACAGGGGGCAATACGAGCAGTACTTC. This sequence encodes CASSVRGDRGQYEQYF.

This clone was observed a single time. The J gene is TRBJ2-3, the V gene TRBV2; 9 bases are shared with TRBD2. This CDR3 has 15 amino acids. The germline CDR1 and CDR2 sequences are SNHLY and FYNNEI. With V trimmed by 8 bases and J by 2 bases, 8 bases remained unmatched. Written as DNA, the CDR3 is TGTGCCAGCGCCTTGGTAGCGGGGGTCACAGATACGCAGTATTTT. Protein: CASALVAGVTDTQYF.

V and J are TRBV28 and TRBJ1-4; 8 nucleotides align to TRBD1. Unmatched junction bases numbered 3, after V lost 7 bases and J lost 5 bases. Germline-derived CDR1 and CDR2 are MDHEN and SYDVKM. The CDR3 consists of 13 residues. The CDR3 DNA reads TGTGCCAGCACAGGGGGCGCGAATGAAAAACTGTTTTTT. Amino acids: CASTGGANEKLFF.

This clone occurred once. The chain has TRBV29-1 and TRBJ2-3; weak D call: TRBD1 (6 bases). Germline CDR1 SQVTM, CDR2 ANQGSEA. The ends were cut back, 2 bases at V and 2 bases at J, with 11 bases in the middle. The CDR3 loop spans 14 amino acids. The CDR3 loop is CSVERGGFTDTQYF. As DNA, the CDR3 is TGCAGCGTTGAACGTGGGGGCTTCACAGATACGCAGTATTTT.

The chain joins TRBV30 to TRBJ2-1; unclear D gene. Per the germline V gene, CDR1 is GTSNPN and CDR2 is SVGIG (reference sequence). The CDR3 has 12 amino acids. The ends were cut back, 3 bases at V and 8 bases at J, with 11 bases in the middle. CDR3 nucleotide sequence: TGTGCCTGGAGCATCAACAGAGATGAGCAGTTCTTC. It yields the protein CAWSINRDEQFF.

The CDR3 nucleotides read TGTGCCAGCAGTCGGGACAGGGCGTATGGCTACACCTTC. This gives the protein CASSRDRAYGYTF. The chain combines TRBV6-6 with TRBJ1-2; 9 positions agree with TRBD1. V trimming: 5 bases; J trimming: 5 bases; junction bases outside the gene matches: 3. CDR3 size: 13 residues. The V gene's germline CDR1 is MNHNY and CDR2 SVGAGI (reference sequence).

Here the CDR3 reads CASSFGTENTGELFF. The CDR3 DNA sequence: TGTGCCAGCAGCTTTGGGACAGAGAACACCGGGGAGCTGTTTTTT. V gene TRBV5-5 combines with J gene TRBJ2-2; 7 bases line up with TRBD1. In germline, CDR1 is SGHKS, CDR2 YYEKEE (reference sequence). With V trimmed by 2 bases and J by 1 base, 2 bases remained unmatched. The CDR3 spans 15 residues.

The V call is TRBV20-1, the J call TRBJ1-1, with a possible D match to TRBD1 (6 bases). The V gene's germline CDR1 is DFQATT and CDR2 SNEGSKA (reference sequence). V lost 8 bases, J lost 5 bases, and 12 bases lay in between. CDR3 length equals 11 residues. The CDR3 nucleotides are TGCAGTCCACAGGGATTAACTGAAGCTTTCTTT. Translation gives CSPQGLTEAFF.

This chain joins TRBV4-1 and TRBJ1-5, with D perhaps matching TRBD1 (6 bases). V lost 0 bases and J 2 bases, leaving 11 bases between the germline ends. The CDR3 is made up of 16 amino acids. Germline V CDR1 and CDR2: MGHRA, YSYEKL. DNA of the CDR3: TGCGCCAGCAGCCAAGAAGGGGGTAGGGGCAATCAGCCCCAGCATTTT. Encoded protein: CASSQEGGRGNQPQHF.

This rearrangement joins TRBV28 to TRBJ2-1, with a possible D match to TRBD1 (7 bases). Germline CDR1 reads MDHEN; CDR2 reads SYDVKM. The ends were cut back, 6 bases at V and 7 bases at J, with 16 bases in the middle. This CDR3 contains 14 residues. This chain's CDR3 is CASSRPAGGNEQFF. The CDR3 nucleotides are TGTGCCAGCAGCCGACCCGCAGGGGGGAATGAGCAGTTCTTC.

The genes are TRBV5-6 and TRBJ1-2, with D possibly matching TRBD1 (6 bases). The CDR3 extends over 12 amino acids. Germline V lookup: CDR1 SGHDT, CDR2 YYEEEE. Trimming took off 6 bases at V and 4 bases at J, with 10 bases between the two ends. The CDR3 nucleotides are TGTGCCAGCAACCAGGGGCGCTATGGCTACACCTTC. This codes for CASNQGRYGYTF.

V gene TRBV6-5 combines with J gene TRBJ2-3; 9 bases align to TRBD1. There are 15 residues in the CDR3. V lost 6 bases, J lost 3 bases, and 7 bases stayed unmatched. The germline V gene has CDR1 MNHEY and CDR2 SVGAGI. This CDR3 is CASRQTGGKTDTQYF. In DNA form, the CDR3 reads TGTGCCAGCAGGCAGACAGGGGGTAAAACAGATACGCAGTATTTT.

The chain couples TRBV6-5 to TRBJ1-2, with TRBD1 matching 8 bases. The CDR3 has 14 amino acids. V lost 5 bases and J lost 4; bases outside the gene matches: 6. Germline V lookup: CDR1 MNHEY, CDR2 SVGAGI. The CDR3 DNA reads as TGTGCCAGCAGTCGGACAGGGAGAGGCTATGGCTACACCTTC. Its protein is CASSRTGRGYGYTF.

The chain carries TRBV5-1 and TRBJ2-3; 9 bases agree with TRBD1. The V segment lost 4 bases and the J segment 0 bases; nucleotides outside the gene matches: 9. The CDR3 is made up of 17 amino acids. Germline CDR1 SGHRS, CDR2 YFSETQ. The CDR3 loop reads CASSADRGFSSTDTQYF. Written as DNA, the CDR3 is TGCGCCAGCAGCGCCGACAGGGGGTTCTCTAGCACAGATACGCAGTATTTT.

This chain uses TRBV5-6 with TRBJ2-7, with 7 bases fitting TRBD1. Germline assignment: CDR1 SGHDT and CDR2 YYEEEE. The CDR3 covers 14 residues. V lost 1 base and J lost 4; bases outside the gene matches: 5. The CDR3 spells CASSLTGVLYEQYF. CDR3 in DNA: TGTGCCAGCAGCTTGACAGGGGTCTTATACGAGCAGTACTTC. Full variable domain (remainder filled in from reference TRBV5-6 and TRBJ2-7): DAGVTQSPTHLIKTRGQQVTLRCSPKSGHDTVSWYQQALGQGPQFIFQYYEEEERQRGNFPDRFSGHQFPNYSSELNVNALLLGDSALYLCASSLTGVLYEQYFGPGTRLTVT.